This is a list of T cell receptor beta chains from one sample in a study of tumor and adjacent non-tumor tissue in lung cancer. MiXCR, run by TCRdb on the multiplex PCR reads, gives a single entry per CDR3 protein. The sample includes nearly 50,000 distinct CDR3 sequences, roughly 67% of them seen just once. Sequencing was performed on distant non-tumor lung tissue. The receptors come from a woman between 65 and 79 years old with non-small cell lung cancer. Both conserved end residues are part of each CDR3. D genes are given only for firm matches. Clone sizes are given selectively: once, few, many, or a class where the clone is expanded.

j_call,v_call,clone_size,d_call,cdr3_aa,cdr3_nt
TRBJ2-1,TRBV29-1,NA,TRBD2,CSVKRGGRNEQFF,TGCAGTGTTAAGCGGGGGGGCCGGAATGAACAGTTCTTC
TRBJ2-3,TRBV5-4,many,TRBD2,CASSPGTSGSLRADTQYF,TGTGCCAGCAGCCCCGGGACTAGCGGGTCTCTGAGGGCAGATACGCAGTATTTT
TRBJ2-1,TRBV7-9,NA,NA,CASTPLARDYNEQFF,TGTGCCAGCACCCCCCTAGCGAGAGATTACAATGAGCAGTTCTTC
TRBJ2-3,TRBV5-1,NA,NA,CASSLLSGGTDTQYF,TGCGCCAGCAGCCTCTTATCGGGGGGCACAGATACGCAGTATTTT
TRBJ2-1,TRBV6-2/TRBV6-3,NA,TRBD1,CASSYPWERGLHNEQFF,TGTGCCAGCAGTTACCCCTGGGAGAGGGGGCTACACAATGAGCAGTTCTTC
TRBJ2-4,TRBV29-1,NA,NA,CSVRVSRDIQYF,TGCAGCGTTCGGGTATCAAGGGACATTCAGTACTTC
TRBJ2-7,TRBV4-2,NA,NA,CASSPSYSQNYKQYF,TGTGCCAGCAGCCCATCCTACAGTCAAAACTACAAGCAGTACTTC
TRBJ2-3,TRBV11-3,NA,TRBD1,CASSFGQGADTQYF,TGTGCCAGTAGTTTTGGGCAGGGGGCAGATACGCAGTATTTT
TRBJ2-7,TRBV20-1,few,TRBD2,CSVGTSGYEQYF,TGCAGTGTTGGGACTAGCGGATACGAGCAGTACTTC
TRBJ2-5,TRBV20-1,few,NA,CSASYRDWETQYF,TGCAGTGCTAGTTACAGGGACTGGGAGACCCAGTACTTC
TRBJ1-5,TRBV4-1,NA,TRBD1,CASSRKDRVQPQHF,TGCGCCAGCAGCCGAAAGGACAGGGTTCAGCCCCAGCATTTC
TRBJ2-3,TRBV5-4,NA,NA,CASSLGGSCRFTDTQYF,TGTGCCAGCAGCTTGGGGGGGAGCTGCAGATTCACAGATACGCAGTATTTT
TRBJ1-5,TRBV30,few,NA,CAWSLTGNQPQHF,TGTGCCTGGAGTCTAACAGGGAATCAGCCCCAGCATTTT
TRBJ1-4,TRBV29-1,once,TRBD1,CNIETFQAGGGEKLFF,TGCAACATTGAAACGTTTCAGGCAGGGGGCGGTGAAAAACTGTTTTTT
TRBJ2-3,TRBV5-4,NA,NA,CASSRKGGRGVDTQYF,TGTGCCAGCAGCCGAAAGGGCGGGCGAGGAGTAGATACGCAGTATTTC
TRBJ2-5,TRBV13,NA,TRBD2,CVSSLTSGRAGETQYF,TGTGTCAGCAGCCTCACTAGCGGGAGGGCCGGGGAGACCCAGTATTTC
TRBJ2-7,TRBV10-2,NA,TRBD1,CASRWGTGEVHEQYF,TGCGCGAGCAGATGGGGGACAGGGGAGGTCCACGAGCAGTACTTC
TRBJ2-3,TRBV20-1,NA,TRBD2,CSARDRALAGMSADTQFF,TGCAGTGCTAGAGATCGGGCTTTAGCGGGAATGTCGGCAGATACGCAGTTTTTT
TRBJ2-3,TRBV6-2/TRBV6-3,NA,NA,CASSREDTPYF,TGTGCCAGCAGCCGGGAAGATACGCCGTATTTT
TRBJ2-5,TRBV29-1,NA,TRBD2,CSVECRGPAGGLGETQYF,TGCAGCGTTGAATGCCGTGGACCAGCGGGAGGGTTGGGAGAGACCCAGTACTTC
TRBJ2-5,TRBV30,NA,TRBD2,CVWRKGLVGEKTQYF,TGTGTCTGGAGAAAGGGACTAGTGGGAGAGAAGACCCAGTACTTC
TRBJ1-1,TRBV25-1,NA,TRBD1,CASIKRQGATEAFF,TGTGCCAGCATTAAGCGACAGGGGGCGACTGAAGCTTTCTTT